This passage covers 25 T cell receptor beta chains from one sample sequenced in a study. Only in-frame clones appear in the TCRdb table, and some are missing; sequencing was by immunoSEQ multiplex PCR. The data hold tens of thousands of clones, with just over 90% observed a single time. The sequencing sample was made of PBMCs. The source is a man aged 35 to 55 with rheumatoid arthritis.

Written as DNA, the CDR3 is TGTGCCAGCAGCGCCTCGACCCAGCGGGGCTCCTACAATGAGCAGTTCTTC. Its protein product is CASSASTQRGSYNEQFF. The chain uses TRBV9 and TRBJ2-1, with TRBD2 matching over 7 bases. This CDR3 spans 17 amino acids. Germline V CDR1 and CDR2: SGDLS, YYNGEE. J was trimmed by 0 bases and V by 3 bases; bases with no gene match: 9.

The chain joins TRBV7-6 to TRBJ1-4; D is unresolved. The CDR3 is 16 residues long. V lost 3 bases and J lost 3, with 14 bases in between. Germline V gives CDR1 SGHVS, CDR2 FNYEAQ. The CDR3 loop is CASSFGKSRSNEKLFF. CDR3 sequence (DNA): TGTGCCAGCAGCTTCGGTAAAAGTCGGTCTAATGAAAAACTGTTTTTT.

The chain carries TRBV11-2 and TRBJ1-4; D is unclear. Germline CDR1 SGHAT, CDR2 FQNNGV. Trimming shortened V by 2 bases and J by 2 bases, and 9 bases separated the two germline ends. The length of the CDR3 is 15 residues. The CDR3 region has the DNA TGTGCCAGCAGCTTAAACAGCGCGACTAATGAAAAACTGTTTTTT. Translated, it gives CASSLNSATNEKLFF.

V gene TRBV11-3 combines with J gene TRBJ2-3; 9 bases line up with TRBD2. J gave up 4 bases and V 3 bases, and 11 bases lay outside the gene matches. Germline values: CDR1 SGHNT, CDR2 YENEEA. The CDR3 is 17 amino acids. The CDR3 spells CASSFGSSGMRPDTQYF. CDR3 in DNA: TGTGCCAGCAGCTTTGGGTCTAGCGGGATGAGACCAGATACGCAGTATTTT.

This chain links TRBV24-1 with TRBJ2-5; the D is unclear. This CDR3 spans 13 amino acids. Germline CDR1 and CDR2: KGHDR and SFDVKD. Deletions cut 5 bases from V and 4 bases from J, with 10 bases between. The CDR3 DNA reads TGTGCCACCAGTGGGGGATCGGTAGAGACCCAGTACTTC. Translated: CATSGGSVETQYF.

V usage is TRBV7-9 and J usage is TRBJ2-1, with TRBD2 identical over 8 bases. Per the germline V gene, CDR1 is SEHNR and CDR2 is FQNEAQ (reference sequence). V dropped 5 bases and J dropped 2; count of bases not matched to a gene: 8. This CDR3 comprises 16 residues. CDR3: CASSVPLAETYNEQFF. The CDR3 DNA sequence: TGTGCCAGCAGCGTCCCACTAGCGGAAACCTACAATGAGCAGTTCTTC.

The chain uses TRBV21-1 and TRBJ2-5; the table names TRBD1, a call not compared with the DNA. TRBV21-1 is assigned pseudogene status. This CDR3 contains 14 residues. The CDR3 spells CATLEGTQQETQYF. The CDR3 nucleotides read TGTGCCACATTAGAGGGGACACAGCAAGAGACCCAGTACTTC.

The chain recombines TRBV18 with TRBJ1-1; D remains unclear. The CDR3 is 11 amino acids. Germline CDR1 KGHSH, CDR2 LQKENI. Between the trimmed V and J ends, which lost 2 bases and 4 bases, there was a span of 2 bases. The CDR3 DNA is TGTGCCAGCTCACCAAGCACTGAAGCTTTCTTT. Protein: CASSPSTEAFF.

The CDR3 loop reads CASSFGANTGELFF. As DNA, the CDR3 is TGTGCCAGCAGCTTTGGAGCGAACACCGGGGAGCTGTTTTTT. The chain links TRBV7-8 to TRBJ2-2; D gene unclear. The CDR3 contains 14 residues. Germline V gene sequence: CDR1 SGHVS, CDR2 FQNEAQ. V was trimmed by 3 bases and J by 0 bases, leaving 5 bases between them.

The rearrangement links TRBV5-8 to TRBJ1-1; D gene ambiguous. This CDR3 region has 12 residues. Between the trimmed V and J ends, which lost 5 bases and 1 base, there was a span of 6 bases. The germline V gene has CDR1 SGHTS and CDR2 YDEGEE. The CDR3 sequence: CASRPGNTEAFF. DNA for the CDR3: TGTGCCAGCAGACCAGGGAACACTGAAGCTTTCTTT.

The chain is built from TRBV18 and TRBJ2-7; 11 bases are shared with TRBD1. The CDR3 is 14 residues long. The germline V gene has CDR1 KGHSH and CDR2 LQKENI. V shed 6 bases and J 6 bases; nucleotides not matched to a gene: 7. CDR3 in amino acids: CASSPRTGGGEQYF. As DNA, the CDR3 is TGTGCCAGCTCCCCAAGGACAGGGGGCGGCGAGCAGTACTTC.

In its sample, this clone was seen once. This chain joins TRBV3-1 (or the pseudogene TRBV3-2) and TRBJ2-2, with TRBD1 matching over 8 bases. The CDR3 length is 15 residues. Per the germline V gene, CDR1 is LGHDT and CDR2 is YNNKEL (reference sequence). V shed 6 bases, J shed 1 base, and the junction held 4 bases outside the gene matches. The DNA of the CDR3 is TGTGCCAGCAGACCCGGGACAGGGAACACCGGGGAGCTGTTTTTT. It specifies CASRPGTGNTGELFF.

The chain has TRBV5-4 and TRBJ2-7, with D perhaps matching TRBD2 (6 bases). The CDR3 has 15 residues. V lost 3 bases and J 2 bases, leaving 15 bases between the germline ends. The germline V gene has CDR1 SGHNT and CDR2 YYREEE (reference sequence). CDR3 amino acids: CASSSTAGSPYEQYF. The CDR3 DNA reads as TGTGCCAGCAGCTCCACAGCGGGTTCGCCCTACGAGCAGTACTTC.

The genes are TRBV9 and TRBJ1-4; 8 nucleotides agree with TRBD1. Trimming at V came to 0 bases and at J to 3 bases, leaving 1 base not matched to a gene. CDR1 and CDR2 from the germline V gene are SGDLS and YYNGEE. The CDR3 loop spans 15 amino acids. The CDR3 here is CASSVADRANEKLFF. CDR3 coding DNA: TGTGCCAGCAGCGTAGCGGACAGGGCTAATGAAAAACTGTTTTTT.

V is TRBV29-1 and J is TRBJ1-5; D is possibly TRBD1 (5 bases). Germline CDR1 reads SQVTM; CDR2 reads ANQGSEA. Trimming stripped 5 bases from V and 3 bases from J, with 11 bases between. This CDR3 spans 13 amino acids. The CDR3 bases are TGCAGCGTTTCGGACATTTACAATCAGCCCCAGCATTTT. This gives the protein CSVSDIYNQPQHF.

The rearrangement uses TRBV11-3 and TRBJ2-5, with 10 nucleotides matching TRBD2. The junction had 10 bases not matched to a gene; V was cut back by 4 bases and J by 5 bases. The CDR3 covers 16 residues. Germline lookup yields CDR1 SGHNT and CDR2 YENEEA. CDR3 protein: CASSSGLARAGETQYF. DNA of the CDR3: TGTGCCAGCAGCTCGGGACTAGCGCGGGCGGGGGAGACCCAGTACTTC.

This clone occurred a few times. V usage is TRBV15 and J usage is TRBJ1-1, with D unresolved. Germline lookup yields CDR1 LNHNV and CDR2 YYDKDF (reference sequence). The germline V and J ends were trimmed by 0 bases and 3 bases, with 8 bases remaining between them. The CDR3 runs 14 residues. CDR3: CATSRDGSHTEAFF. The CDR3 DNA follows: TGTGCCACCAGCAGAGATGGGTCCCACACTGAAGCTTTCTTT.

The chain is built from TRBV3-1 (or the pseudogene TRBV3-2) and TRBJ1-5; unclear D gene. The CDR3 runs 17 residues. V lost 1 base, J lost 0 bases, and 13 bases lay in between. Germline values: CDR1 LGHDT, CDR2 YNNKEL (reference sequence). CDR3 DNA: TGTGCCAGCAGCCAAGGTGTTGGGAGCCTTAGCAATCAGCCCCAGCATTTT. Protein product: CASSQGVGSLSNQPQHF.

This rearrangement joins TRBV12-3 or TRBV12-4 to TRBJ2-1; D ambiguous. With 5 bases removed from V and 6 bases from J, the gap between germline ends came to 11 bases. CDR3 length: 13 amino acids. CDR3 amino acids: CASSPQPRNEQFF. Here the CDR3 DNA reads TGTGCCAGCAGTCCACAACCGCGCAATGAGCAGTTCTTC.

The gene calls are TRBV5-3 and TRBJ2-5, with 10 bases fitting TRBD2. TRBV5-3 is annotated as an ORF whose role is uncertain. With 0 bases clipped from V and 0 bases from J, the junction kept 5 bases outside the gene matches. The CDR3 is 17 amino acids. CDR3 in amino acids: CARSLALAGVYQETQYF. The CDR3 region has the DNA TGTGCCAGAAGCTTGGCCCTAGCGGGGGTCTACCAAGAGACCCAGTACTTC.

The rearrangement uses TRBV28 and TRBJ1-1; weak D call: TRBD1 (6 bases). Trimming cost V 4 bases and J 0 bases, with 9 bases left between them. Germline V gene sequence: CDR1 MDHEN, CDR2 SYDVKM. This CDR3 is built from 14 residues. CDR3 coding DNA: TGTGCCAGCAGTTCGGGGGCATTGAACACTGAAGCTTTCTTT. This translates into CASSSGALNTEAFF.

CDR3 protein: CAWSPTGTGGYTF. CDR3 DNA sequence: TGTGCCTGGAGTCCAACAGGGACTGGTGGCTACACCTTC. The chain recombines TRBV30 with TRBJ1-2; D is possibly TRBD1 (6 bases). Germline CDR1 and CDR2: GTSNPN and SVGIG (reference sequence). Trimming left V 2 bases short and J 7 bases short, with 14 bases between. The CDR3 extends over 13 amino acids.

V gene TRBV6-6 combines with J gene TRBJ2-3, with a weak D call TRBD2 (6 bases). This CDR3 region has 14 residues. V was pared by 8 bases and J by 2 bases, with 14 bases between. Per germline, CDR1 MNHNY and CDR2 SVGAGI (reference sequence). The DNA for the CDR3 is TGTGCCAGCCGGGGGAGCGCCTACACAGATACGCAGTATTTT. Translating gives CASRGSAYTDTQYF.

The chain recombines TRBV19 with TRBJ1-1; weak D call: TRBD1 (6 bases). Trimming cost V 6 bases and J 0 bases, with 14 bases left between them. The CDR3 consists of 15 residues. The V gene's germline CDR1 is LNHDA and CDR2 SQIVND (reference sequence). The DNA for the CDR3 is TGTGCCAGTAGCGGAGGACAGTTCATGAACACTGAAGCTTTCTTT. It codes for CASSGGQFMNTEAFF.

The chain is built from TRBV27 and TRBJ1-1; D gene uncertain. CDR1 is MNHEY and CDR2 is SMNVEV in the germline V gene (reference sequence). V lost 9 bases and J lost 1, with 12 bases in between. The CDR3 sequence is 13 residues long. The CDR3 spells CASTGGENTEAFF. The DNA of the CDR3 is TGTGCCAGTACGGGCGGGGAGAACACTGAAGCTTTCTTT.